The 29 T cell receptor beta chains below were found in one sample sequenced in a study of PD-L1 blockade in urothelial cancer. The data were produced by immunoSEQ multiplex PCR, yet TCRdb's version contains in-frame clones alone and is incomplete. The profile shows roughly 45,000 clones, 70% to 90% of them singletons. The sample consisted of PBMCs, taken around atezolizumab (anti-PD-L1) treatment. The receptors stem from a woman aged 55-70 years with urothelial cancer.

This rearrangement joins TRBV4-1 to TRBJ1-1; 7 bases are shared with TRBD1. Losses at the gene ends were 1 base for V and 4 bases for J; bases not matched to a gene: 12. The CDR3 totals 17 residues. CDR1 MGHRA and CDR2 YSYEKL come from the germline V gene. The CDR3, as DNA: TGCGCCAGCAGCCAAGGACACCGGGACAGACAGAGCACTGAAGCTTTCTTT. Translated, it gives CASSQGHRDRQSTEAFF.

As DNA, the CDR3 is TGTGCCACCAGCAGAATCCGACTAGCGGGAGGAGGGGTCCTCAGCACAGATACGCAGTATTTT. Amino acids: CATSRIRLAGGGVLSTDTQYF. The V call is TRBV15, the J call TRBJ2-3, with TRBD2 matching 13 bases. CDR1 is LNHNV and CDR2 is YYDKDF in the germline V gene (reference sequence). The CDR3 is made up of 21 amino acids. The ends lost 2 bases at V and 0 bases at J; junction bases unmatched: 14.

J is TRBJ2-1 and V is TRBV28, with 8 bases lining up with TRBD2. Trimming cost V 2 bases and J 3 bases; bases outside gene matches: 3. CDR3 size: 15 residues. Germline V gives CDR1 MDHEN, CDR2 SYDVKM. DNA for the CDR3: TGTGCCAGCAGTTTACAAGCGGGGGACTACAATGAGCAGTTCTTC. Its protein product is CASSLQAGDYNEQFF.

The V gene is TRBV5-1, the J gene TRBJ2-7; TRBD1 agrees at 8 bases. The J segment lost 2 bases and the V segment lost 5 bases, leaving 6 bases of the junction unmatched. Germline CDR1 SGHRS, CDR2 YFSETQ. The CDR3 runs 14 residues. The chain's CDR3 is CASSAGQGTYEQYF. CDR3 sequence (DNA): TGCGCCAGCAGTGCCGGACAGGGTACCTACGAGCAGTACTTC.

The rearrangement uses TRBV25-1 and TRBJ1-1; no reliable D call. V was shortened by 8 bases and J by 0 bases, with 7 bases between the two germline ends. Per the germline V gene, CDR1 is MGHDK and CDR2 is SYGVNS. This CDR3 spans 12 amino acids. CDR3 loop: CASPSMNTEAFF. DNA of the CDR3: TGTGCCAGCCCGAGTATGAACACTGAAGCTTTCTTT.

The V gene is TRBV6-6, the J gene TRBJ1-2; no definite D call. This CDR3 comprises 14 residues. V lost 6 bases and J lost 4, with 15 bases in between. Germline values: CDR1 MNHNY, CDR2 SVGAGI (reference sequence). The CDR3 spells CASRVGEDSYGYTF. For the CDR3, the DNA is TGTGCCAGCAGGGTCGGGGAGGATAGCTATGGCTACACCTTC.

This chain joins TRBV19 and TRBJ2-1, with 12 bases matching TRBD1. V lost 3 bases and J lost 8; bases outside the gene matches: 8. CDR3 length: 16 residues. CDR1 and CDR2 from the germline V gene are LNHDA and SQIVND (reference sequence). The CDR3 spells CASSMWSGTGGYEQFF. The CDR3, as DNA: TGTGCCAGTAGTATGTGGTCCGGGACAGGGGGCTATGAGCAGTTCTTC.

The genes are TRBV28 and TRBJ2-5; tentatively, D is TRBD1 (5 bases). V was cut by 4 bases and J by 3 bases, with 12 bases left in between. This CDR3 region has 14 residues. Germline CDR1 reads MDHEN; CDR2 reads SYDVKM. DNA for the CDR3: TGTGCCAGCAGTTCAGGGTTTCTGGAAGAGACCCAGTACTTC. Protein: CASSSGFLEETQYF.

This sequence joins TRBV6-5 and TRBJ1-1; maybe TRBD1 (6 bases). The CDR3 is 13 residues long. The ends were cut back, 6 bases at V and 5 bases at J, with 13 bases in the middle. Germline-derived CDR1 and CDR2 are MNHEY and SVGAGI. In DNA, the CDR3 is TGTGCCAGCAGATTAATGGACAGAACTGAAGCTTTCTTT. Its protein is CASRLMDRTEAFF.

The chain couples TRBV2 to TRBJ1-1, with D possibly TRBD1 on 5 matching bases. The CDR3 has 15 amino acids. Deletions cut 1 base from V and 1 base from J, with 10 bases between. CDR1 and CDR2 from the germline V gene are SNHLY and FYNNEI. In DNA form, the CDR3 reads TGTGCCAGCAGTGAAGTTCAGGGTCCGAACACTGAAGCTTTCTTT. It is translated as CASSEVQGPNTEAFF.

V is TRBV5-4 and J is TRBJ1-4; D is unresolved. V was shortened by 7 bases and J by 7 bases, with 17 bases between the two germline ends. Germline CDR1 is SGHNT and CDR2 is YYREEE (reference sequence). This CDR3 contains 14 residues. The CDR3 reads CASRLGMGSEKLFF. CDR3 in DNA: TGTGCCAGCCGGCTAGGGATGGGGAGTGAAAAACTGTTTTTT.

The gene calls are TRBV29-1 and TRBJ2-7; TRBD2 agrees at 8 bases. Looked up from germline, CDR1 is SQVTM and CDR2 is ANQGSEA. The CDR3 loop spans 13 amino acids. V lost 6 bases and J lost 5; bases outside the gene matches: 9. The DNA for the CDR3 is TGCAGCGTGAGCCGGGGGGGCGGAAACGAGCAGTACTTC. Translating gives CSVSRGGGNEQYF.

The CDR3 is CASSDEAGGYNEQFF. DNA for the CDR3: TGTGCCAGCAGTGACGAGGCGGGGGGGTACAATGAGCAGTTCTTC. The chain joins TRBV6-4 to TRBJ2-1; TRBD2 agrees at 9 bases. V lost 2 bases and J lost 4; bases outside the gene matches: 3. This CDR3 contains 15 residues. Germline V gene sequence: CDR1 MRHNA, CDR2 SNTAGT.

The V and J genes are TRBV5-1 and TRBJ1-1; D is unclear. CDR3 length: 11 residues. The germline V gene has CDR1 SGHRS and CDR2 YFSETQ. V dropped 6 bases and J dropped 7 bases, with 10 bases sitting between them. As DNA, the CDR3 is TGCGCCAGCAAGAGGGATGGTGAAGCTTTCTTT. It translates to CASKRDGEAFF.

The chain has TRBV19 and TRBJ1-5; D is unclear. V was clipped by 5 bases and J by 7 bases, with 9 bases between them. The CDR3 extends over 12 amino acids. Germline loops: CDR1 LNHDA, CDR2 SQIVND (reference sequence). CDR3 DNA: TGTGCCAGTAGTGGAGAGGGACAGCCCCAGCATTTT. Amino acid sequence: CASSGEGQPQHF.

In this sample, this clone turned up once. CDR3 region: CASSGGVGYGYTF. CDR3 sequence (DNA): TGTGCCAGCTCCGGCGGGGTGGGATATGGCTACACCTTC. J is TRBJ1-2 and V is TRBV6-6; D gene unclear. Germline V gene data show CDR1 as MNHNY and CDR2 as SVGAGI (reference sequence). V was shortened by 8 bases and J by 5 bases, with 15 bases between the two germline ends. This CDR3 is built from 13 residues.

This clone has only a few counts. The V and J genes are TRBV7-6 and TRBJ2-5, with 8 bases lining up with TRBD2. CDR3 length equals 14 residues. CDR1 and CDR2 (germline): SGHVS, FNYEAQ. The trim removed 6 bases at V and 8 bases at J, leaving 11 bases unmatched. DNA of the CDR3: TGTGCCAGCAGACCAGAGGGGCGGGAGGCTACCCAGTACTTC. This sequence encodes CASRPEGREATQYF.

The chain recombines TRBV28 with TRBJ2-1; D is unclear. The CDR3 has 12 residues. V was shortened by 8 bases and J by 9 bases, with 14 bases between the two germline ends. CDR1 is MDHEN and CDR2 is SYDVKM in the germline V gene. The CDR3 loop reads CASCSVRGEQFF. CDR3 nucleotides: TGTGCCAGCTGCAGCGTTCGAGGTGAGCAGTTCTTC.

The V and J genes are TRBV6-1 and TRBJ2-1, with a possible D match to TRBD1 (6 bases). Germline V gene lookup returns CDR1 MNHNS and CDR2 SASEGT. The CDR3 is 22 residues long. V dropped 1 base and J dropped 0 bases, with 28 bases sitting between them. This chain's CDR3 is CASSEEGWTFSGHPTSYNEQFF. CDR3 DNA: TGTGCCAGCAGTGAAGAAGGGTGGACATTTTCGGGACACCCGACCTCCTACAATGAGCAGTTCTTC.

The chain recombines TRBV28 with TRBJ2-7; TRBD1 is a possible D gene (5 bases). The CDR3 runs to 12 residues. V was shortened by 5 bases and J by 6 bases, with 11 bases between the two germline ends. Germline V gene sequence: CDR1 MDHEN, CDR2 SYDVKM. The CDR3 spells CASSPQGIEQYF. The CDR3 nucleotides are TGTGCCAGCAGTCCCCAGGGAATCGAGCAGTACTTC.

The chain links TRBV2 to TRBJ2-3; 9 bases fit TRBD2. V lost 9 bases, J lost 3 bases, and 7 bases stayed unmatched. Germline V gene data show CDR1 as SNHLY and CDR2 as FYNNEI. CDR3 length: 14 residues. The CDR3 loop reads CASLDSGSTDTQYF. The DNA of the CDR3 is TGTGCCAGTTTGGATAGCGGGAGTACAGATACGCAGTATTTT.

V and J are TRBV5-6 and TRBJ2-1; 9 nucleotides line up with TRBD2. Trimming cost V 0 bases and J 15 bases; bases outside gene matches: 7. From germline, CDR1 is SGHDT and CDR2 YYEEEE. The CDR3 is 13 residues long. CDR3 loop: CASSLVRLADMFF. CDR3 nucleotide sequence: TGTGCCAGCAGCTTGGTCAGACTAGCGGACATGTTCTTC.

The chain employs TRBV5-1 and TRBJ2-2; TRBD2 might be the D (6 bases). The V gene's germline CDR1 is SGHRS and CDR2 YFSETQ. The CDR3 spans 13 residues. The V end lost 4 bases, the J end lost 4 bases, and 8 bases lay between the germline ends. CDR3 DNA sequence: TGCGCCAGCAGCCGGGACTCCACCGGGGAGCTGTTTTTT. This codes for CASSRDSTGELFF.

This chain uses TRBV9 with TRBJ2-1, with 9 bases identical to TRBD2. V lost 0 bases to trimming and J lost 5 bases; unmatched junction nucleotides: 3. CDR1 is SGDLS, CDR2 YYNGEE, per germline. The CDR3 spans 15 residues. The CDR3 DNA reads TGTGCCAGCAGCGTAGAAGCTAGCGGGAACAATGAGCAGTTCTTC. This sequence encodes CASSVEASGNNEQFF.

The V and J genes are TRBV18 and TRBJ2-1; the D is unclear. Trimming removed 0 bases from V and 0 bases from J, with 9 bases in between. Germline CDR1 reads KGHSH; CDR2 reads LQKENI. The CDR3 length is 16 residues. CDR3 amino acids: CASSPPRGSSYNEQFF. CDR3 bases: TGTGCCAGCTCACCACCGAGAGGTAGCTCCTACAATGAGCAGTTCTTC. The whole variable domain, filled in from reference TRBV18 and TRBJ2-1, reads NAGVMQNPRHLVRRRGQEARLRCSPMKGHSHVYWYRQLPEEGLKFMVYLQKENIIDESGMPKERFSAEFPKEGPSILRIQQVVRGDSAAYFCASSPPRGSSYNEQFFGPGTRLTVL.

The chain is built from TRBV15 and TRBJ2-1; D call uncertain. Per the germline V gene, CDR1 is LNHNV and CDR2 is YYDKDF (reference sequence). The CDR3 sequence is 16 residues long. V was clipped by 0 bases and J by 0 bases, with 9 bases between them. The CDR3, as DNA: TGTGCCACCAGCAGAGATTTAGTTAGCTCCTACAATGAGCAGTTCTTC. It encodes CATSRDLVSSYNEQFF.

The chain recombines TRBV29-1 with TRBJ2-3; D might be TRBD1 (6 bases). Trimming shortened V by 6 bases and J by 0 bases, and 10 bases separated the two germline ends. Germline-derived CDR1 and CDR2 are SQVTM and ANQGSEA. The CDR3 contains 13 residues. CDR3 residues: CSVRGRSTDTQYF. The CDR3 DNA reads TGCAGCGTCAGGGGCAGGAGCACAGATACGCAGTATTTT.

The rearrangement joins TRBV2 to TRBJ2-7, with D possibly TRBD1 on 5 matching bases. Trimming removed 2 bases from V and 3 bases from J, with 14 bases in between. This CDR3 spans 15 amino acids. CDR1 SNHLY and CDR2 FYNNEI come from the germline V gene. CDR3 DNA: TGTGCCAGCAGTGAAAATCTCAGGGCCCACTACGAGCAGTACTTC. Translated: CASSENLRAHYEQYF.

The J gene is TRBJ2-1, the V gene TRBV28, with D maybe TRBD2 (6 bases). CDR1 and CDR2 from the germline V gene are MDHEN and SYDVKM. This CDR3 is 17 amino acids long. V was pared by 5 bases and J by 4 bases, with 21 bases between. The CDR3 DNA sequence: TGTGCCAGCAGTCTACCATCCCGGGGGAGGTTTTACAATGAGCAGTTCTTC. Its translation: CASSLPSRGRFYNEQFF.